The rows below give T cell receptor beta chains drawn from one sample of a study of blood T cell repertoires in COVID-19. The repertoire was sequenced with immunoSEQ multiplex PCR; TCRdb's copy has only in-frame clones and lacks some. Of 260,000 or so clones in the sample, 88% are singletons; the top ten hold roughly 1.2%. The sample consisted of PBMCs or T cells enriched from blood (not recorded which). The receptors derive from a woman in her 40s with acute COVID-19. The CDR3 runs from the conserved cysteine through the conserved F or W. The D gene is left open where the match is weak. Clone size is not always given. Where it is, it says once, few, many or a class for expanded clones.

J gene: TRBJ2-2; clone size: NA; D gene: NA; V gene: TRBV11-3; CDR3 DNA: TGTGCCAGCAGCGCCCAACAGGGCACCGGGGAGCTGTTTTTT; CDR3 protein: CASSAQQGTGELFF
J gene: TRBJ1-1; clone size: NA; D gene: TRBD1; V gene: TRBV30; CDR3 DNA: TGTGCCTGGAATCCCCTAGGGCCAGGGGGAAATACTGAAGCTTTCTTT; CDR3 protein: CAWNPLGPGGNTEAFF
J gene: TRBJ2-5; clone size: NA; D gene: NA; V gene: TRBV29-1; CDR3 DNA: TGCAGCGTTCTTGGGGGGGCGGAGACCCAGTACTTC; CDR3 protein: CSVLGGAETQYF
J gene: TRBJ2-3; clone size: NA; D gene: TRBD1; V gene: TRBV19; CDR3 DNA: TGTGCCAGTAGTCGCTCCGGGACAGGGCTCGCAGATACGCAGTATTTT; CDR3 protein: CASSRSGTGLADTQYF
J gene: TRBJ1-1; clone size: NA; D gene: TRBD1; V gene: TRBV16; CDR3 DNA: TGTGCCAGCAGCCGACCGGACAGGGGACATCCTGAAGCTTTCTTT; CDR3 protein: CASSRPDRGHPEAFF
J gene: TRBJ1-2; clone size: NA; D gene: NA; V gene: TRBV6-2/TRBV6-3; CDR3 DNA: TGTGCCAGCAGCCAGACGGGGGTTGGTGGCTATGGCTACACCTTC; CDR3 protein: CASSQTGVGGYGYTF
J gene: TRBJ1-5; clone size: NA; D gene: NA; V gene: TRBV19; CDR3 DNA: TGTGCCAGTAGTCGAGCCGGGGTTGGTCAGCCCCAGCATTTT; CDR3 protein: CASSRAGVGQPQHF
J gene: TRBJ2-7; clone size: few; D gene: NA; V gene: TRBV10-1; CDR3 DNA: TGCGCCAGCAGTGCCGGGACACTCCAGGAGCAGTACTTC; CDR3 protein: CASSAGTLQEQYF
J gene: TRBJ2-1; clone size: NA; D gene: TRBD2; V gene: TRBV7-9; CDR3 DNA: TGTGCCAGCAGCTTATTTCGCGGGGGTTACAATGAGCAGTTCTTC; CDR3 protein: CASSLFRGGYNEQFF
J gene: TRBJ2-5; clone size: NA; D gene: NA; V gene: TRBV11-2; CDR3 DNA: TGTGCCAGCAGCTCCACAGCCCCGGGGGAGACCCAGTACTTC; CDR3 protein: CASSSTAPGETQYF
J gene: TRBJ2-1; clone size: NA; D gene: NA; V gene: TRBV27; CDR3 DNA: TGTGCCAGCAGTCTAGGACTGTACAATGAGCAGTTCTTC; CDR3 protein: CASSLGLYNEQFF
J gene: TRBJ1-6; clone size: NA; D gene: TRBD1; V gene: TRBV9; CDR3 DNA: TGTGCCAGCAGCCCACGGACAGGGGGCGACTCACCCCTCCACTTT; CDR3 protein: CASSPRTGGDSPLHF
J gene: TRBJ1-1; clone size: once; D gene: NA; V gene: TRBV30; CDR3 DNA: TGTGCCTGGAATCCGGGGGGGCCGAACACTGAAGCTTTCTTT; CDR3 protein: CAWNPGGPNTEAFF
J gene: TRBJ2-1; clone size: NA; D gene: NA; V gene: TRBV19; CDR3 DNA: TGTGCCAGTAGTCTGGACCTGGAGGATGAGCAGTTCTTC; CDR3 protein: CASSLDLEDEQFF
J gene: TRBJ2-5; clone size: NA; D gene: TRBD2; V gene: TRBV19; CDR3 DNA: TGTGCCAGTAGTATTGGGACTAGCCCTACAGAGACCCAGTACTTC; CDR3 protein: CASSIGTSPTETQYF
J gene: TRBJ1-3; clone size: NA; D gene: TRBD1; V gene: TRBV7-2; CDR3 DNA: TGTGCCAGCAGCTTAGTAGGGACAGGGTTCTCTGGAAACACCATATATTTT; CDR3 protein: CASSLVGTGFSGNTIYF
J gene: TRBJ2-2; clone size: NA; D gene: TRBD2; V gene: TRBV25-1; CDR3 DNA: TGTGCCAGCACTAGCGGGAGGTTTGACACCGGGGAGCTGTTTTTT; CDR3 protein: CASTSGRFDTGELFF
J gene: TRBJ2-1; clone size: NA; D gene: TRBD2; V gene: TRBV7-9; CDR3 DNA: TGTGCCAGCAGCCTCGGGACTAGCAGCAACAATGAGCAGTTCTTC; CDR3 protein: CASSLGTSSNNEQFF
J gene: TRBJ2-7; clone size: once; D gene: TRBD2; V gene: TRBV15; CDR3 DNA: TGTGCCACCAGCAGAGATCGTCCTAGCGGGAGTCCCTACGAGCAGTACTTC; CDR3 protein: CATSRDRPSGSPYEQYF
J gene: TRBJ2-1; clone size: NA; D gene: NA; V gene: TRBV12-3/TRBV12-4; CDR3 DNA: TGTGCCAGCAGTTTACAGGGCGATGAGCAGTTCTTC; CDR3 protein: CASSLQGDEQFF
J gene: TRBJ1-5; clone size: many; D gene: NA; V gene: TRBV6-1; CDR3 DNA: TGTGCCAGCAGTGAAGGAAGGGGTTGGCAGCCCCAGCATTTT; CDR3 protein: CASSEGRGWQPQHF
J gene: TRBJ1-6; clone size: NA; D gene: TRBD1; V gene: TRBV11-3; CDR3 DNA: TGTGCCAGCCAAACAGGGGGTTCACCCCTCCACTTT; CDR3 protein: CASQTGGSPLHF